This entry describes one TCR beta chain. Its antigen is undetermined. Profiled with immunoSEQ multiplex PCR; TCRdb holds only in-frame clones, not every one. This sample yields fewer than 40,000 clones, of which about 90% are seen a single time; around 3.4% belongs to the top ten. This record comes from a study of chemoradiotherapy in HPV16-positive cancers. As for the study in general: A couple of HPV16-positive patients' cells yielded candidate HPV-specific clones and common motifs.

Study-wide findings and caveats: During treatment, candidate HPV-specific clones and E7-related motifs expanded in tumor. For HPV16-positive patients, expanding HPV-responsive T cells associated with longer recurrence-free survival.

The source material was blood, sampled from a patient who underwent chemoradiotherapy. The receptor comes from a human donor with HPV-associated anogenital cancer.

Here the CDR3 reads CASNPRDSRYGYTF. Written as DNA, the CDR3 is TGTGCCAGCAACCCCCGGGACAGCAGATATGGCTACACCTTC. This chain links TRBV6-1 with TRBJ1-2, with 7 bases lining up with TRBD1. The CDR3 has 14 amino acids. The V and J ends lost 7 bases and 5 bases, in that order; junction bases with no gene match: 10. Germline-derived CDR1 and CDR2 are MNHNS and SASEGT.